The source of this TCR beta chain is a study of cytomegalovirus exposure and HLA in healthy donors. The CDR3 contains 17 residues. Per germline, CDR1 MNHEY and CDR2 SMNVEV (reference sequence). Unmatched junction bases numbered 11, after V lost 0 bases and J lost 5 bases. Using immunoSEQ multiplex PCR, the repertoire was profiled, and TCRdb retains in-frame clones only, with some absent. The sample comprises 150,000 to 200,000 clones, more than 80% of which are singletons, and 3% rests with the top ten. Sequencing was done on a sample of PBMCs. The receptor's source is a woman aged 18-35 years in good health and CMV-seropositive. The chain couples TRBV27 to TRBJ2-5; 8 positions agree with TRBD2. In DNA form, the CDR3 reads TGTGCCAGCAGTTTATCGAGAAATAGCGGGAATTTGGAGACCCAGTACTTC. Translated, it gives CASSLSRNSGNLETQYF.